This T cell receptor (beta chain) was observed in a study of OX40 agonist ivuxolimab in advanced cancers. A word on this clone: The antigen is not known.

Profiling relied on immunoSEQ multiplex PCR, and the TCRdb table lists in-frame clones only, not all of them. This sample has 60,000 to 65,000 clones, with more than 80% found just once. Sampled blood was obtained at baseline, cycle 4 day 1, and cycle 7 day 1. After removal of 7 bases from V and 6 bases from J, the junction contained 5 bases not matched to a gene. This CDR3 has 12 residues. Per germline, CDR1 SNHLY and CDR2 FYNNEI. Study findings and constraints: Expansion of clones was among the lowest in partial responders at 0.1-3.0 mg/kg. At doses 0.1 to 3.0 mg/kg, CD4+ and CD8+ clones expanded. Several nonresponders also turned out to have low normalized T-cell clonal expansion.

The gene calls are TRBV2 and TRBJ1-2, with TRBD1 matching 7 bases. The sequence came from an adult with an advanced solid tumor such as melanoma, head and neck, liver or kidney cancer. The sequences come from CD4+ or CD8+ T cells sorted from blood, collected in a trial of the OX40 agonist ivuxolimab. The CDR3 nucleotides read TGTGCCAGCAACCGGGACAGTAATGGCTACACCTTC. It codes for CASNRDSNGYTF.